This T cell receptor beta chain came from a study of T-cell memory formation after mild COVID-19. At the level of the study: Among the donors, TCR clusters were largely specific to each donor. Study-wide points: CD4/CD8 balance held among clones contracting day 15 to 85, and later expanders leaned CD4+. Cross-reactive memory apparently joined, as some responding clones appeared in pre-infection memory.

This CDR3 is 14 amino acids long. Germline V gives CDR1 MNHEY, CDR2 SVGEGT. Unmatched junction bases numbered 5, after V lost 6 bases and J lost 2 bases. To note about this clonotype: Its target is unknown.

TCR alpha and TCR beta cDNA libraries carrying sample barcodes and UMIs were produced by 5'RACE using constant-segment primers. TCRdb processed the 5' RACE reads anew with MiXCR; each CDR3 protein has one entry. The sample gives around 260,000 distinct CDR3 sequences, about 16% of which show up once; roughly a fifth is in the top ten. This receptor was identified in a young man who had mild COVID-19 (a few samples of this study predate the infection). Cell type and time point are not known. The rearrangement uses TRBV6-2 or TRBV6-3 and TRBJ1-2, with TRBD1 identical over 8 bases. Specimen: PBMCs or a T cell subset sorted from them (not recorded which). The CDR3 sequence is CASRGTGSNYGYTF. The CDR3, as DNA: TGTGCCAGCAGAGGGACAGGAAGCAACTATGGCTACACCTTC.